Only a few counts were recorded for the clone carrying this T cell receptor (beta chain). The target antigen is unknown. Trimming stripped 3 bases from V and 5 bases from J, with 7 bases between. This CDR3 has 13 residues. The germline gives CDR1 KGHDR, CDR2 SFDVKD. Next came a second PCR, run for about 6 to 11 cycles, which used a sample-barcoded 5' primer along with a J-beta primer mix. Every molecule of cDNA carried a tag from a template-switch adaptor with 12 random nucleotides. MiXCR was run by TCRdb on the 5' RACE reads, yielding one entry per CDR3 protein. Of about 800,000 distinct CDR3 sequences listed, 55% to 75% were seen once; the top ten hold roughly 22%. The sample is drawn from a study of blood T cells in healthy people across ages. There were at least 5.5 micrograms of total RNA extracted from every sample. Broader study findings: TCR beta diversity per million T cells fell roughly linearly with age.

The genes are TRBV24-1 and TRBJ1-5; tentatively, D is TRBD1 (5 bases). Sequencing was performed on blood. The receptor was isolated from a man between 25 and 39 years old in good health. The CDR3 loop reads CATSDGAYQPQHF. The CDR3 region has the DNA TGTGCCACCAGTGATGGGGCCTATCAGCCCCAGCATTTT.